The 8 T cell receptor beta chains reported below all come from one sample, sequenced in a study of beta chain features in type 1 diabetes. No antigen has been identified for these receptors. The authors reverse transcribed all of the isolated RNA, so sequencing captured expressed TCRB transcripts. The repertoire was sequenced with immunoSEQ multiplex PCR; TCRdb's copy has only in-frame clones and lacks some. The profile covers 280,000 or so clones, with approximately 16% appearing a single time and 0.015% taken by the ten largest. Study-wide results and limits: Significant though moderate, a shortening of TCRB CDR3s appeared in all four CD4+ subsets of Type 1 diabetes patients.

The sequencing sample was made of naive CD4+ T cells from blood. Every receptor here comes from a man between 18 and 35 years old with type 1 diabetes.

This chain joins TRBV27 and TRBJ2-3, with 9 bases fitting TRBD2. CDR1 and CDR2 from the germline V gene are MNHEY and SMNVEV (reference sequence). The junction had 4 bases not matched to a gene; V was cut back by 5 bases and J by 1 base. The CDR3 totals 15 residues. The chain's CDR3 is CASSQRTSGTDTQYF. The CDR3, as DNA: TGTGCCAGCAGTCAAAGGACTAGCGGCACAGATACGCAGTATTTT.

V is TRBV2 and J is TRBJ2-7; perhaps TRBD1 as D (6 bases). Trimming took 7 bases from V and 1 from J, leaving 14 bases between them. The germline V gene encodes CDR1 SNHLY and CDR2 FYNNEI. The length of the CDR3 is 14 residues. The CDR3 region is CASNAPGVSYEQYF. The CDR3 DNA is TGTGCCAGCAACGCCCCAGGGGTTTCCTACGAGCAGTACTTC.

This clone was observed a handful of times. The chain is built from TRBV7-8 and TRBJ2-7; the D gene is possibly TRBD2 (7 bases). CDR1 and CDR2 (germline): SGHVS, FQNEAQ. V was pared by 4 bases and J by 5 bases, with 12 bases between. The CDR3 totals 13 residues. Here the CDR3 DNA reads TGTGCCAGCAGCTCGCGCGGGGGCCACGAGCAGTACTTC. Its translation is CASSSRGGHEQYF.

V is TRBV7-7 and J is TRBJ1-4; D is possibly TRBD1 (6 bases). V was clipped by 0 bases and J by 7 bases, with 18 bases between them. This CDR3 region has 17 residues. Germline V CDR1 and CDR2: SSHAT, FNYEAQ (reference sequence). CDR3 coding DNA: TGTGCCAGCAGCTTAGCGTGTGTATCGACAGGCAGTGAAAAACTGTTTTTT. Its protein product is CASSLACVSTGSEKLFF.

The gene calls are TRBV28 and TRBJ2-5, with 11 bases that match TRBD2. This CDR3 has 16 amino acids. V shed 6 bases and J 5 bases; nucleotides not matched to a gene: 11. Germline V CDR1 and CDR2: MDHEN, SYDVKM. This CDR3 reads CASSWALAGGGETQYF. In DNA form, the CDR3 reads TGTGCCAGCAGCTGGGCCCTAGCGGGGGGCGGGGAGACCCAGTACTTC.

This clone has more than one count but fewer than ten. The V and J genes are TRBV4-3 and TRBJ2-5; 9 bases are shared with TRBD1. Trimming at V came to 4 bases and at J to 4 bases, leaving 7 bases not matched to a gene. The CDR3 contains 15 residues. Germline loops: CDR1 LGHNA, CDR2 YSLEER. The CDR3: CASSLTGGAGETQYF. Here the CDR3 DNA reads TGCGCCAGCAGCCTCACAGGGGGCGCGGGAGAGACCCAGTACTTC.

The V gene is TRBV14, the J gene TRBJ2-3; 10 bases match TRBD1. With V trimmed by 4 bases and J by 9 bases, 10 bases remained unmatched. The CDR3 extends over 15 amino acids. Looked up from germline, CDR1 is SGHDN and CDR2 is FVKESK. The CDR3 is CASSPSATGGLTQYF. CDR3 nucleotides: TGTGCCAGCAGCCCATCAGCGACAGGGGGCTTAACGCAGTATTTT.

This clone appeared a few times. This chain uses TRBV29-1 with TRBJ2-2, with D maybe TRBD1 (6 bases). This CDR3 comprises 13 residues. The V gene lost 0 bases and the J gene lost 7 bases, with 9 bases spanning the gap. Germline CDR1 reads SQVTM; CDR2 reads ANQGSEA. Written as DNA, the CDR3 is TGCAGCGTTGAAGATCAAGGGGGCGGGGAGCTGTTTTTT. Translation: CSVEDQGGGELFF.